A selection of T cell receptor beta chains follows, all from one sample in a study of cytomegalovirus exposure and HLA in healthy donors. Profiled with immunoSEQ multiplex PCR; TCRdb holds only in-frame clones, not every one. The table records 85,000 to 130,000 clones, roughly three quarters of them present only once. Sequencing was carried out using PBMCs. The receptor source for this set is a female donor in good health and CMV-seropositive. Both conserved end residues are part of each CDR3. The D gene is left open where the match is weak. A row's size may be missing; if present it is once, few, many or a size class.

V,D,size,J,DNA,CDR3
TRBV18,.,.,TRBJ1-6,TGTGCCAGCTCACCGTCCGGGATTCGAGATTCACCCCTCCACTTT,CASSPSGIRDSPLHF
TRBV19,.,.,TRBJ2-7,TGTGCCACCGCTCGGCAGGGGTCCTACGAGCAGTACTTC,CATARQGSYEQYF
TRBV18,.,.,TRBJ1-1,TGTGCCAGCTCACCACAACGGGTCGCGGGGATGAACACTGAAGCTTTCTTT,CASSPQRVAGMNTEAFF
TRBV9,TRBD2,.,TRBJ2-3,TGTGCCAGCAGCGGACTAGCGGGGGGAAGCACAGATACGCAGTATTTT,CASSGLAGGSTDTQYF
TRBV18,TRBD1,.,TRBJ2-7,TGTGCCAGCTCACCAGCCGGGACAGGGACGGACGAGCAGTACTTC,CASSPAGTGTDEQYF
TRBV5-1,.,.,TRBJ2-7,TGCGCCAGCAGCTTGTCTGGGAGCTCCTACGAGCAGTACTTC,CASSLSGSSYEQYF
TRBV27,.,few,TRBJ2-2,TGTGCCAGCGCCCCCGGCAGGGGCGACACCGGGGAGCTGTTTTTT,CASAPGRGDTGELFF
TRBV6-5,.,.,TRBJ2-1,TGTGCCAGCAGTCAAGGGGTTGAGCAGTTCTTC,CASSQGVEQFF
TRBV5-4,.,.,TRBJ2-3,TGTGCCAGCAGCTTGGGACCGCCGGGACTAGGGGGCATTCATACGCAGTATTTT,CASSLGPPGLGGIHTQYF
TRBV30,.,.,TRBJ2-3,TGTGCCTGGAGTGACCTGGGCCCCACAGATACGCAGTATTTT,CAWSDLGPTDTQYF
TRBV28,.,.,TRBJ1-5,TGTGCCAGCAGTTTATCCGGGTTTCCTCGCTTT,CASSLSGFPRF
TRBV4-1,.,.,TRBJ2-2,TGCGCCAGCAGCCAGGGCTCGGACACCGGGGAGCTGTTTTTT,CASSQGSDTGELFF
TRBV2,TRBD2,.,TRBJ2-5,TGTGCCAGCAGTGAAGGTCTAGCGGGAGGAGAGACCCAGTACTTC,CASSEGLAGGETQYF
TRBV2,TRBD2,.,TRBJ2-7,TGTGCCAGCTGCGGGACTAGCGGGGGGGAGTATCAGCAGTACTTC,CASCGTSGGEYQQYF
TRBV7-2,.,.,TRBJ2-2,TGTGCCAGCAGCTCCCGGGGGACCGCGGGCACCGGGGAGCTGTTTTTT,CASSSRGTAGTGELFF
TRBV4-1,.,.,TRBJ2-1,TGCGCCAGCAGCCAAGATGAACGGGAGTCCTCCTACAATGAGCAGTTCTTC,CASSQDERESSYNEQFF
TRBV5-1,TRBD2,.,TRBJ2-7,TGCGCCAGCAGCTTGAAAGGGGGTAGCGGGACCTACGAGCAGTACTTC,CASSLKGGSGTYEQYF
TRBV21-1,.,.,TRBJ2-5,TGTGCCAGCAGCAAATCCTGGACCCAGTACTTC,CASSKSWTQYF